This T cell receptor beta chain is from a study of response to subunit inactivated influenza vaccine. Findings and caveats of the study: It was suggested by the authors that few new T cells are recruited by each seasonal influenza vaccination.

One entry per CDR3 protein, called by TCRdb with MiXCR from the RT-PCR reads. Of around 480,000 distinct CDR3 sequences listed, 15% to 20% are singletons. The V and J ends lost 5 bases and 4 bases respectively, with 3 bases between them. This CDR3 is 10 amino acids long. CDR1 and CDR2 (germline): SNHLY, FYNNEI. Notes on this clonotype: Antigen unknown.

The sample was CD4+ T cells sorted from PBMCs, taken about 23 months after vaccination. This TCR was sampled from a man between 50 and 69 years old who received an inactivated influenza vaccine. V is TRBV2 and J is TRBJ2-7; D remains unclear. Written as DNA, the CDR3 is TGTGCCAGCAGTATTTACGAGCAGTACTTC. Translated, it gives CASSIYEQYF. Based on the CDR3 plus reference TRBV2 and TRBJ2-7, the full variable domain is EPEVTQTPSHQVTQMGQEVILRCVPISNHLYFYWYRQILGQKVEFLVSFYNNEISEKSEIFDDQFSVERPDGSNFTLKIRSTKLEDSAMYFCASSIYEQYFGPGTRLTVT.